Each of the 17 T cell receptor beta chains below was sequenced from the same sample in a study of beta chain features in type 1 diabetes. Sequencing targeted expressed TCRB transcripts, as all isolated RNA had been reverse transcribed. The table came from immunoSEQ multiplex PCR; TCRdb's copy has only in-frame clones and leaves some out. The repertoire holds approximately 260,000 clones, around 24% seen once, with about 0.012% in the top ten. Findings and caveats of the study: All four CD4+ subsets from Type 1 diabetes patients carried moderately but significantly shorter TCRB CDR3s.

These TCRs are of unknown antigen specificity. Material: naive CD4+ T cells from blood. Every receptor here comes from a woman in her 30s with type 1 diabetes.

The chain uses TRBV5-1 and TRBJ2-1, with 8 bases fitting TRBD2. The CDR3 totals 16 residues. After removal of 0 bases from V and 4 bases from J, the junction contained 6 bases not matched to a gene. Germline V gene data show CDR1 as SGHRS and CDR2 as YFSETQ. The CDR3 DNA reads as TGCGCCAGCAGCTTGGATGGACTAGCAGAATACAATGAGCAGTTCTTC. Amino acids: CASSLDGLAEYNEQFF.

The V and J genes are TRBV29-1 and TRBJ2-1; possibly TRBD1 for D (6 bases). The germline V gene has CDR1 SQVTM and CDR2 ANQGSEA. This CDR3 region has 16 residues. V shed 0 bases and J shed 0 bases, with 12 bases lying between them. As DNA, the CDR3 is TGCAGCGTTGAAGAAGGCAGGGGTGCCTCCTACAATGAGCAGTTCTTC. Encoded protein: CSVEEGRGASYNEQFF.

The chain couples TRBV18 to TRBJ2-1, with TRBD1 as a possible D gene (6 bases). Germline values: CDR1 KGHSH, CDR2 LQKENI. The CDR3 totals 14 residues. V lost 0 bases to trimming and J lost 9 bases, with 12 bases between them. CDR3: CASSPPSRGGEQFF. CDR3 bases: TGTGCCAGCTCACCACCTTCCAGGGGCGGTGAGCAGTTCTTC.

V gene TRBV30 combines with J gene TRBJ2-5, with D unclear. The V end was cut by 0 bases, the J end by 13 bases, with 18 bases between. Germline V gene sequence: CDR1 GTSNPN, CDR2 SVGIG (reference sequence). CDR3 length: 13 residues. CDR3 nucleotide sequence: TGTGCCTGGAGTGTCCTCTCGCGACCCGCGGCGTACTTC. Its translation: CAWSVLSRPAAYF.

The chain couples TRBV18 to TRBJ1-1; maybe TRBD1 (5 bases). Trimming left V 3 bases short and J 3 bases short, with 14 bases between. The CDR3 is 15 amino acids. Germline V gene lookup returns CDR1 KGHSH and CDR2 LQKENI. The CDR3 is CASSPAGRRDTEAFF. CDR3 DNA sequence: TGTGCCAGCTCACCGGCAGGGCGGCGTGACACTGAAGCTTTCTTT.

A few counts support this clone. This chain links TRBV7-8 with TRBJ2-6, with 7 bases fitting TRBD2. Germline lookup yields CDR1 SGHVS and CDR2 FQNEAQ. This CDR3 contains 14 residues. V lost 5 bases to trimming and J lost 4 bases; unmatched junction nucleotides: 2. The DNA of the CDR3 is TGTGCCAGCAGCCAGGGAGGGGGGGCCAACGTCCTGACTTTC. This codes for CASSQGGGANVLTF.

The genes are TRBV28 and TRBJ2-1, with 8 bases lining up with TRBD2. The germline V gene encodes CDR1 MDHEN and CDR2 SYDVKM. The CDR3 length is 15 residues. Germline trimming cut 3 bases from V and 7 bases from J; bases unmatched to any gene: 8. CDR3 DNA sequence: TGTGCCAGCAGTTTTCCTAGCGGGTCGAGAAATGAGCAGTTCTTC. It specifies CASSFPSGSRNEQFF.

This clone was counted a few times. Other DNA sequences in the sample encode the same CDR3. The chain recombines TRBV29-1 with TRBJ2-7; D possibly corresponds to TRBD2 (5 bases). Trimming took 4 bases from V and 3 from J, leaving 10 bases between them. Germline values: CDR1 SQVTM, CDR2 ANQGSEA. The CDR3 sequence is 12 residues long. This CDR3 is CSVVPGGYEQYF. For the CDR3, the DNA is TGCAGCGTTGTGCCAGGAGGCTACGAGCAGTACTTC.

CDR3 in amino acids: CSVRDSSLGDTQYF. The CDR3, as DNA: TGCAGCGTGCGGGACAGCTCCTTAGGGGATACGCAGTATTTT. The V and J genes are TRBV29-1 and TRBJ2-3; D is possibly TRBD1 (7 bases). Deletions cut 6 bases from V and 6 bases from J, with 19 bases between. CDR1 SQVTM and CDR2 ANQGSEA come from the germline V gene. This CDR3 has 14 residues.

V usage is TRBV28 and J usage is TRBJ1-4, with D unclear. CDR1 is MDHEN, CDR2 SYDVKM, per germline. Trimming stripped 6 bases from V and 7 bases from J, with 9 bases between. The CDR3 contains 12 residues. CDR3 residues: CASRVRAEKLFF. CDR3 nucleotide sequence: TGTGCCAGCAGGGTGCGGGCTGAAAAACTGTTTTTT.

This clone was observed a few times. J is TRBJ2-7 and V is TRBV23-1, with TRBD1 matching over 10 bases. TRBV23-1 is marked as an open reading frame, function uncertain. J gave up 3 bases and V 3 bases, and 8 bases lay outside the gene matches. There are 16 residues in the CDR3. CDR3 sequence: CASSHLGQGVRYEQYF. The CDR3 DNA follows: TGCGCCAGCAGTCACCTCGGACAGGGGGTCCGCTACGAGCAGTACTTC.

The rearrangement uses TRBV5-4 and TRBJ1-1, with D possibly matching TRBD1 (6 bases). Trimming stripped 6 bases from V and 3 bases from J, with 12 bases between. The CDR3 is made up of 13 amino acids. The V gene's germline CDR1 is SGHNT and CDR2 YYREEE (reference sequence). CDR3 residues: CASNLRGDTEAFF. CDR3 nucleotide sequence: TGTGCCAGCAACCTCAGGGGAGACACTGAAGCTTTCTTT.

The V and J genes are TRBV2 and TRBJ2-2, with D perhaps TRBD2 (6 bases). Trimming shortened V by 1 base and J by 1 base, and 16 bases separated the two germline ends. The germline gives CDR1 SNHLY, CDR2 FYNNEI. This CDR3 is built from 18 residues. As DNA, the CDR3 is TGTGCCAGCAGTGAAGAGAGGGGAGGTGGGGTGAACACCGGGGAGCTGTTTTTT. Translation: CASSEERGGGVNTGELFF.

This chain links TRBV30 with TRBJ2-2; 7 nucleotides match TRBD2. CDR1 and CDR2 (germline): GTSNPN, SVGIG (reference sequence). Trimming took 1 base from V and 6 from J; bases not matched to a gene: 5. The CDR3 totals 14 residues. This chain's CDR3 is CAWSGGGYAGELFF. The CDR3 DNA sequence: TGTGCCTGGAGTGGGGGGGGGTACGCCGGGGAGCTGTTTTTT.

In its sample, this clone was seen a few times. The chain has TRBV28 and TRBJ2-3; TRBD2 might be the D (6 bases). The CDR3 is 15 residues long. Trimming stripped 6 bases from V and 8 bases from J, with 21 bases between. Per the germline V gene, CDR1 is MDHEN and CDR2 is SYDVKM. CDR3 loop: CASSVGGRGRGTQYF. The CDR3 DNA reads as TGTGCCAGCAGCGTTGGCGGGCGGGGACGAGGTACGCAGTATTTT.

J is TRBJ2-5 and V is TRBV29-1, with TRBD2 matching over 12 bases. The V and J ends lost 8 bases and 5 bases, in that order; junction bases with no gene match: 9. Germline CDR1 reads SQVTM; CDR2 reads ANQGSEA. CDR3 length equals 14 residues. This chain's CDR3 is CSFLAGGPGETQYF. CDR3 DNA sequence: TGCAGCTTCCTAGCGGGAGGGCCAGGGGAGACCCAGTACTTC.

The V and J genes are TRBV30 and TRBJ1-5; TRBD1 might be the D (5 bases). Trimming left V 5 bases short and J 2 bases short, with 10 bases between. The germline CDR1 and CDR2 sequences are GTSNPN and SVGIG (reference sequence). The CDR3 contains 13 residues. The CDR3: CAWARDGNQPQHF. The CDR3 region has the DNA TGTGCCTGGGCCAGGGATGGCAATCAGCCCCAGCATTTT.